The rows below give T cell receptor beta chains drawn from one sample of a study of blood T cell repertoires in COVID-19. The repertoire was sequenced with immunoSEQ multiplex PCR; TCRdb's copy has only in-frame clones and lacks some. Found here are 200,000 to 300,000 clones, over 90% of them singletons; the top ten hold 0.83%. The sample comprised peripheral blood. Source of these receptors: a man aged 30-40 years with COVID-19, enrolled during active disease. CDR3s include the opening cysteine and the closing phenylalanine or tryptophan. A D gene is named only where the DNA matches it firmly. Clone size appears in some rows only: once, few, many, or a class for an expanded clone.

TRBV9	-	-	TRBJ1-2	CASSEGRTVKMDYTF	TGTGCCAGCAGCGAAGGACGGACAGTGAAGATGGACTACACCTTC
TRBV6-1	once	-	TRBJ1-5	CASSDGGIYSNQPQHF	TGTGCCAGCAGTGACGGGGGAATATATAGCAATCAGCCCCAGCATTTT
TRBV19	-	TRBD1	TRBJ2-2	CASSSGQGVTGELFF	TGTGCCAGTAGTTCTGGACAGGGCGTCACCGGGGAGCTGTTTTTT
TRBV28	-	-	TRBJ1-5	CASSLGGGIQPQHF	TGTGCCAGCAGTTTGGGGGGGGGAATTCAGCCCCAGCATTTT
TRBV6-5	-	-	TRBJ1-3	CASSYSWGRENTIYF	TGTGCCAGCAGTTACTCATGGGGGAGGGAAAACACCATATATTTT
TRBV19	-	-	TRBJ1-5	CASSTTGGSVSQPQHF	TGTGCCAGTAGTACCACGGGGGGCAGCGTAAGTCAGCCCCAGCATTTT
TRBV19	once	-	TRBJ1-1	CASTAGLHTEAFF	TGTGCCAGTACGGCAGGACTTCACACTGAAGCTTTCTTT
TRBV2	-	-	TRBJ2-1	CASNGQPPVSSSYNEQFF	TGTGCCAGCAACGGACAGCCACCCGTCTCTAGCTCCTACAATGAGCAGTTCTTC
TRBV19	-	TRBD1	TRBJ2-2	CASSPGTGGTGELFF	TGTGCCAGTAGTCCGGGGACAGGGGGCACCGGGGAGCTGTTTTTT
TRBV19	-	TRBD1	TRBJ1-1	CASSEGQVNTEAFF	TGTGCCAGTAGTGAGGGACAGGTGAACACTGAAGCTTTCTTT
TRBV19	-	TRBD1	TRBJ1-1	CASNQDRWAEAFF	TGTGCCAGTAATCAGGACAGGTGGGCTGAAGCTTTCTTT
TRBV12-5	-	-	TRBJ2-7	CASGLVREQYF	TGTGCTAGTGGTTTGGTACGGGAGCAGTACTTC
TRBV2	-	TRBD1	TRBJ1-1	CARHRTGNMNTEAFF	TGTGCCAGACATAGGACAGGCAACATGAACACTGAAGCTTTCTTT
TRBV5-5	-	-	TRBJ1-1	CASSFSGPTEAFF	TGTGCCAGCAGCTTTTCTGGGCCCACTGAAGCTTTCTTT
TRBV4-2	-	-	TRBJ2-7	CASSQRTFRDSSYEQYF	TGTGCCAGCAGCCAACGGACCTTCCGGGACTCGTCCTACGAGCAGTACTTC
TRBV10-2	-	-	TRBJ2-1	CASSQVSYNEQFF	TGCGCCAGCTCGCAGGTTTCCTACAATGAGCAGTTCTTC
TRBV25-1	once	-	TRBJ1-5	CASSPRGTDNRSNQPQHF	TGTGCCAGCAGCCCTCGCGGGACTGACAATAGGTCCAATCAGCCCCAGCATTTT
TRBV5-6	-	TRBD1	TRBJ2-1	CAIQRQGGAEQFF	TGTGCCATCCAGAGACAGGGGGGCGCTGAGCAGTTCTTC
TRBV3-1/TRBV3-2	once	-	TRBJ1-2	CASSQGLSSYTF	TGTGCCAGCAGCCAGGGACTTTCTAGCTACACCTTC
TRBV11-2	-	-	TRBJ2-7	CASSPSGPGEQYF	TGTGCCAGCAGCCCCTCGGGTCCAGGGGAGCAGTACTTC
TRBV19	-	-	TRBJ2-3	CASSIGQGIGDTQYF	TGTGCCAGTAGTATTGGGCAGGGAATTGGAGATACGCAGTATTTT
TRBV24-1	-	TRBD1	TRBJ2-2	CATSDHGQGLTGELFF	TGTGCCACCAGTGATCACGGACAGGGATTGACCGGGGAGCTGTTTTTT
TRBV6-2/TRBV6-3	-	TRBD1	TRBJ1-4	CASSYPLGQGSTNEKLFF	TGTGCCAGCAGTTACCCCCTGGGACAGGGGTCAACTAATGAAAAACTGTTTTTT
TRBV12-3/TRBV12-4	-	-	TRBJ1-5	CASSSGTSQPQHF	TGTGCCAGCAGTTCAGGGACAAGTCAGCCCCAGCATTTT
TRBV19	-	TRBD2	TRBJ2-3	CASSRGPSGGTDTQYF	TGTGCCAGTAGTAGGGGTCCTAGCGGGGGCACAGATACGCAGTATTTT
TRBV7-3	-	TRBD1	TRBJ1-6	CASSDTGGSNSPLHF	TGTGCCAGCAGCGACACAGGGGGTAGCAATTCACCCCTCCACTTT
TRBV5-1	once	TRBD1	TRBJ1-1	CASSPIRGLEAFF	TGCGCCAGCAGCCCAATCAGGGGGTTAGAAGCTTTCTTT
TRBV6-5	-	-	TRBJ1-2	CASSYSGMAGEGYTF	TGTGCCAGCAGTTACTCAGGGATGGCAGGGGAGGGTTACACCTTC
TRBV11-3	-	-	TRBJ2-5	CASSLGRGNQETQYF	TGTGCCAGCAGCTTAGGTCGTGGCAACCAAGAGACCCAGTACTTC
TRBV9	once	-	TRBJ1-3	CASSVAPGPGNTIYF	TGTGCCAGCAGCGTAGCTCCAGGGCCTGGAAACACCATATATTTT
TRBV3-1/TRBV3-2	-	-	TRBJ1-5	CASSPGGQPQHF	TGTGCCAGCAGCCCGGGGGGACAGCCCCAGCATTTT
TRBV6-5	-	TRBD1	TRBJ1-1	CASSSRQGGTEAFF	TGTGCCAGCAGTTCCAGACAGGGCGGCACTGAAGCTTTCTTT
TRBV7-9	-	TRBD2	TRBJ2-3	CASIGLAGGTDTQYF	TGTGCCAGCATAGGACTAGCGGGGGGCACAGATACGCAGTATTTT
TRBV6-5	-	-	TRBJ2-7	CASSYSYNSNSYEQYF	TGTGCCAGCAGTTACTCTTATAACAGCAACTCCTACGAGCAGTACTTC
TRBV5-4	-	-	TRBJ2-3	CASSQNRGSSTDTQYF	TGTGCCAGCAGCCAGAACCGGGGGAGCAGCACAGATACGCAGTATTTT
TRBV4-2	-	TRBD2	TRBJ2-7	CASSQEGTSGGYEQYF	TGTGCCAGCAGCCAAGAAGGGACTAGCGGGGGATACGAGCAGTACTTC
TRBV19	-	TRBD1	TRBJ2-5	CASSRTGAETQYF	TGTGCCAGTAGCCGGACAGGGGCAGAGACCCAGTACTTC
TRBV7-3	-	-	TRBJ1-1	CASSLWYSVGNTEAFF	TGTGCCAGCAGCTTATGGTACAGTGTGGGGAACACTGAAGCTTTCTTT
TRBV9	-	TRBD1	TRBJ1-2	CASSVEFQATGDGYTF	TGTGCCAGCAGCGTAGAATTTCAGGCCACAGGGGATGGCTACACCTTC
TRBV6-5	-	TRBD1	TRBJ2-7	CASRDRGPYEQYF	TGTGCCAGCAGGGACAGGGGCCCCTACGAGCAGTACTTC
TRBV2	-	TRBD1	TRBJ2-7	CASSEQGDNYEQYF	TGTGCCAGCAGTGAACAGGGGGACAACTACGAGCAGTACTTC
TRBV5-4	-	TRBD1	TRBJ1-5	CASSLGQVPGQPQHF	TGTGCCAGCAGCCTAGGACAGGTCCCTGGTCAGCCCCAGCATTTT
TRBV2	-	-	TRBJ2-1	CASSTDSVLEQFF	TGTGCCAGCAGTACCGACTCAGTCTTAGAGCAGTTCTTC
TRBV12-3/TRBV12-4	-	-	TRBJ2-5	CASSASWETQYF	TGTGCCAGCAGTGCGTCTTGGGAGACCCAGTACTTC